Presented here are 18 T cell receptor beta chains from one specimen sequenced in a study of blood T cell repertoires in COVID-19. Here immunoSEQ multiplex PCR was the method, and the copy in TCRdb shows in-frame clones only, minus some. The table has over 250,000 clones, approximately 90% seen once. The sample consisted of peripheral blood. These receptors all come from a man aged 60 to 69 who had recovered from COVID-19.

This chain joins TRBV27 and TRBJ2-7, with D perhaps TRBD1 (6 bases). Trimming shortened V by 4 bases and J by 9 bases, and 16 bases separated the two germline ends. The CDR3 sequence is 13 residues long. Germline V lookup: CDR1 MNHEY, CDR2 SMNVEV (reference sequence). The CDR3 loop reads CASSSGTLNGQYF. The CDR3 nucleotides read TGTGCCAGCAGTTCCGGGACATTAAATGGGCAGTACTTC.

The V and J genes are TRBV5-1 and TRBJ2-6; D is perhaps TRBD2 (5 bases). With 0 bases removed from V and 3 bases from J, the gap between germline ends came to 7 bases. The CDR3 consists of 15 residues. Germline CDR1 is SGHRS and CDR2 is YFSETQ. The CDR3 sequence is CASSLVEGGANVLTF. CDR3 nucleotides: TGCGCCAGCAGCTTGGTCGAGGGTGGGGCCAACGTCCTGACTTTC.

The chain links TRBV19 to TRBJ1-4; D gene unclear. Trimming left V 5 bases short and J 7 bases short, with 20 bases between. The CDR3 loop spans 16 amino acids. Germline V CDR1 and CDR2: LNHDA, SQIVND (reference sequence). Here the CDR3 DNA reads TGTGCCAGTAGTCCCCTAATGGGTGGAGGTGCTGAAAAACTGTTTTTT. It encodes CASSPLMGGGAEKLFF.

This clone was seen a single time. The rearrangement joins TRBV5-1 to TRBJ1-3; D unresolved. The CDR3 runs to 15 residues. The V and J ends lost 0 bases and 0 bases respectively, with 7 bases between them. The germline V gene encodes CDR1 SGHRS and CDR2 YFSETQ. As DNA, the CDR3 is TGCGCCAGCAGCTTGGAAGGGAGCTCTGGAAACACCATATATTTT. It encodes CASSLEGSSGNTIYF.

About this clone: Other DNA sequences in this sample translate to the same CDR3. This chain uses TRBV7-3 with TRBJ1-1, with D possibly TRBD1 on 5 matching bases. CDR3 length: 14 residues. CDR1 is SGHTA and CDR2 is FQGTGA in the germline V gene. Trimming left V 3 bases short and J 1 base short, with 9 bases between. The CDR3 loop is CASSLGRGNTEAFF. The CDR3 DNA is TGTGCCAGCAGCTTGGGGCGGGGGAACACTGAAGCTTTCTTT.

The V gene is TRBV6-2 or TRBV6-3, the J gene TRBJ2-7; 7 bases map to TRBD1. Germline CDR1 and CDR2: MNHEY and SVGEGT. V dropped 5 bases and J dropped 5; count of bases not matched to a gene: 15. CDR3 length: 16 residues. The CDR3 coding sequence is TGTGCCAGCAGTACACCGCCTTGGACAGGCCGGGACGAGCAGTACTTC. The encoded protein is CASSTPPWTGRDEQYF.

The chain links TRBV3-1 (or the pseudogene TRBV3-2) to TRBJ1-1; TRBD1 matches 12 bases. J lost 7 bases, V lost 3 bases, and 9 bases had no gene match. Germline V gives CDR1 LGHDT, CDR2 YNNKEL (reference sequence). CDR3 length equals 16 residues. The DNA for the CDR3 is TGTGCCAGCAGCCAGGGACAGGGGGCGGGGAACTTTGAAGCTTTCTTT. This sequence encodes CASSQGQGAGNFEAFF.

J is TRBJ1-1 and V is TRBV6-5, with 8 positions matching TRBD1. CDR3 length: 15 amino acids. V was clipped by 2 bases and J by 2 bases; unmatched bases: 4. Germline V gene sequence: CDR1 MNHEY, CDR2 SVGAGI. The CDR3 loop is CASSYSGQGNTEAFF. CDR3 coding DNA: TGTGCCAGCAGTTACAGCGGACAGGGCAACACTGAAGCTTTCTTT.

V gene TRBV6-5 combines with J gene TRBJ1-1, with a weak D call TRBD1 (5 bases). The V gene's germline CDR1 is MNHEY and CDR2 SVGAGI. The CDR3 contains 15 residues. Between the trimmed V and J ends, which lost 8 bases and 4 bases, there was a span of 20 bases. CDR3 sequence: CASPSWQGASTEAFF. The CDR3 DNA reads TGTGCCAGCCCCTCATGGCAAGGGGCAAGCACTGAAGCTTTCTTT.

The chain combines TRBV21-1 with TRBJ1-2; the D call TRBD1 from the table was never checked on the DNA. TRBV21-1 is described as a pseudogene. This CDR3 contains 14 residues. CDR3 nucleotide sequence: TGTGCCAGCAGCCGGCCAGGTGCTAACTATGGCTACACCTTC. This codes for CASSRPGANYGYTF.

V is TRBV29-1 and J is TRBJ2-7, with D possibly TRBD1 on 6 matching bases. Germline V CDR1 and CDR2: SQVTM, ANQGSEA. Between the trimmed V and J ends, which lost 7 bases and 1 base, there was a span of 8 bases. This CDR3 is built from 11 residues. CDR3 bases: TGCAGCGGGGGACATTCCTACGAGCAGTACTTC. Translating it yields CSGGHSYEQYF.

The chain recombines TRBV27 with TRBJ2-1; 9 bases are shared with TRBD2. Germline CDR1 reads MNHEY; CDR2 reads SMNVEV (reference sequence). This CDR3 is 16 amino acids long. Germline trimming cut 3 bases from V and 2 bases from J; bases unmatched to any gene: 5. The CDR3 loop reads CASSLRGTSPYNEQFF. In nucleotides, the CDR3 is TGTGCCAGCAGTTTGCGGGGGACTAGCCCCTACAATGAGCAGTTCTTC.

J is TRBJ2-3 and V is TRBV7-3; tentative D call: TRBD2 (6 bases). Per the germline V gene, CDR1 is SGHTA and CDR2 is FQGTGA. Trimming took 5 bases from V and 2 from J, leaving 11 bases between them. This CDR3 spans 14 amino acids. This CDR3 reads CASSRAGPTDTQYF. Here the CDR3 DNA reads TGTGCCAGCAGCCGAGCGGGCCCCACAGATACGCAGTATTTT.

This sequence joins TRBV2 and TRBJ1-6, with 8 bases matching TRBD1. Trimming removed 6 bases from V and 10 bases from J; junction bases left unmatched: 8. This CDR3 comprises 14 residues. Germline loops: CDR1 SNHLY, CDR2 FYNNEI. CDR3 protein: CASRDRTGKSPLHF. Here the CDR3 DNA reads TGTGCCAGCAGGGACAGGACAGGGAAATCACCCCTCCACTTT. Filled out from reference TRBV2 and TRBJ1-6, the complete variable domain reads EPEVTQTPSHQVTQMGQEVILRCVPISNHLYFYWYRQILGQKVEFLVSFYNNEISEKSEIFDDQFSVERPDGSNFTLKIRSTKLEDSAMYFCASRDRTGKSPLHFGNGTRLTVT.

This CDR3 reads CASSLTGSQPQHF. In DNA, the CDR3 is TGTGCCAGCAGCCTAACGGGGTCTCAGCCCCAGCATTTT. The rearrangement uses TRBV7-2 and TRBJ1-5; D unresolved. The CDR3 is made up of 13 amino acids. The germline gives CDR1 SGHTA, CDR2 FQGNSA. Trimming took off 5 bases at V and 6 bases at J, with 11 bases between the two ends.

J is TRBJ1-5 and V is TRBV6-2 or TRBV6-3, with 7 nucleotides matching TRBD1. Germline V gene sequence: CDR1 MNHEY, CDR2 SVGEGT. The CDR3 covers 17 residues. The V and J ends lost 3 bases and 0 bases, in that order; junction bases with no gene match: 8. CDR3 bases: TGTGCCAGCAGTTATCCGGACAGGTCCTATAGCAATCAGCCCCAGCATTTT. Its protein product is CASSYPDRSYSNQPQHF.

This clone came up a few times. The rearrangement joins TRBV27 to TRBJ2-6; 10 bases fit TRBD2. Germline assignment: CDR1 MNHEY and CDR2 SMNVEV (reference sequence). V shed 3 bases, J shed 1 base, and the junction held 3 bases outside the gene matches. The CDR3 runs 17 residues. The CDR3 DNA is TGTGCCAGCAGTTTTAGCGGGGGGAGGTCTGGGGCCAACGTCCTGACTTTC. It specifies CASSFSGGRSGANVLTF.

The CDR3 here is CAINYSPTSGDHNEQFF. As DNA, the CDR3 is TGTGCCATCAATTATAGTCCGACTAGCGGGGACCACAATGAGCAGTTCTTC. This sequence joins TRBV10-3 and TRBJ2-1; 11 nucleotides align to TRBD2. V gave up 7 bases and J gave up 5 bases; unmatched junction bases: 13. Germline loops: CDR1 ENHRY, CDR2 SYGVKD. This CDR3 has 17 residues.